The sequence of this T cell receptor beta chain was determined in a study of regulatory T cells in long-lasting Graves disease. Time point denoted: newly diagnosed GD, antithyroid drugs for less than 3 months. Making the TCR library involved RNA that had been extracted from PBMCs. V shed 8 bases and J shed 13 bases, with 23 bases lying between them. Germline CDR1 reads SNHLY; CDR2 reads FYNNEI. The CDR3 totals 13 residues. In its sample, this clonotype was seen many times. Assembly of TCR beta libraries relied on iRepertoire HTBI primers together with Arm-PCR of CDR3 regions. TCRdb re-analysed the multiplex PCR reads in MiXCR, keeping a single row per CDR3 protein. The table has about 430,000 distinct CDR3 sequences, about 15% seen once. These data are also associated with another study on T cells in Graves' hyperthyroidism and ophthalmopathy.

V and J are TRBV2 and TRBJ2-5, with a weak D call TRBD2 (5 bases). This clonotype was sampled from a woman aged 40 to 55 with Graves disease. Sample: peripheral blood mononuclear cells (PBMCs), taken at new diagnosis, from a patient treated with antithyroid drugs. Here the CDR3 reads CASSGVGPTHPYF. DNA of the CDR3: TGTGCCAGCTCCGGGGTCGGCCCTACCCACCCGTACTTC.